This TCR beta chain was obtained from a study of vaccination effects on CD4 cells after COVID-19 (dated 2022 in TCRdb). The study in broad terms: Participants received two doses of either the BNT162b2 or the mRNA-1273 mRNA SARS-CoV-2 vaccine. SARS-CoV-2 spike-specific CD4+ TCR repertoires were compared before and after mRNA vaccination in COVID-19 convalescent patients and in infection-naive vaccine recipients. Altogether, around 9 COVID-19 convalescent patients and a few SARS-CoV-2-naive healthy vaccine recipients made up the full study. Cultures from other donors in the study were sequenced using the Oncomine TCR Beta short-read assay on an Illumina iSeq 100. The paper's findings and limits, for the study overall: Marked clonal contraction was observed in both infection-induced and vaccine-induced clones at late post-vaccination timepoints, consistent with waning T cell responses. Only a small number of convalescent patients were included, and no early post-infection timepoints were available, which limited the study. Among healthy vaccine recipients, nearly all vaccine-induced clones were SARS-CoV-2 mono-reactive, and just 1 of 255 was cross-reactive with common cold coronaviruses.

The CDR1 and CDR2 encoded by the germline V gene (reference sequence) are WNHNN and SYGVQD. The CDR3 goes from the cysteine to the phenylalanine over 16 residues. Only the CDR3 part of the read is kept: 48 bases, read in frame from the first base. The V end loses 0 bases and the J end loses 3 bases, and a stretch of 12 bases separates them. Concerning this clone itself: Its specific antigen is unknown. Base quality data are lacking; no much larger clone is found one base away.

In the ViraFEST assay, PBMC were stimulated with viral peptide pools, and antigen-specific CD4+ T cell clonotypes were then identified by expansion using TCR sequencing. After more than nine days of culture, CD4+ T cells were isolated with the EasySep CD4+ T cell isolation kit. None of the healthy vaccine recipients had a prior SARS-CoV-2 infection, which was confirmed by nucleocapsid antibody tests that came back negative both before and after vaccination. Approximately 2 million PBMC per well were cultured in IMDM with around 5% human AB serum, 10 IU/ml IL-2 and gentamicin, plus 10 ug/ml peptides. On days 3 and 7, half of the culture medium was replaced with fresh IL-2-containing medium. Unless otherwise noted, each peptide stimulation condition was cultured in triplicate wells. PBMC were separated from whole blood using Ficoll-Paque Plus gradient centrifugation and were then either cryopreserved at -140C or used fresh. The spike proteins of SARS-CoV-2 and of the common cold coronaviruses HCoV-NL63, HCoV-OC43 and HCoV-229E were spanned by overlapping peptide pools. The QIAamp micro DNA kit was used to extract genomic DNA from the cultured CD4+ T cells.

Libraries came from the immunoSEQ multiplex PCR assay. TCR beta CDR3 sequencing was performed on DNA from the cultured, isolated CD4+ T cells. Processing in the source paper ran as follows. Non-productive TCR sequences were discarded, and reads were trimmed to the CDR3 region, with only CDR3s of 7 or more amino acids retained. The MANAFEST web app was used to identify antigen-specific clonotypes by comparing expansion in peptide wells with expansion in reference cultures. For clones to be considered positive, expansion at FDR<0.05 versus reference and all other wells, an odds ratio above 5, and a frequency above 0.1% in two replicate wells were required. A clonotype was called cross-reactive if it was significantly expanded both in SARS-CoV-2 spike wells and in at least one common cold coronavirus spike condition. CDR3 similarity was assessed by Levenshtein distance using the stringdist R package, and unrooted trees were constructed with ape in R 3.6.1. TCRdb mirrors the immuneACCESS table, restricted to in-frame sequences. Some clones are absent from its copies; in checked studies, under half trace to an unresolved V gene, and the reason for the others is unknown. Clone size and V and J calls were adopted from that table, with D and trimming inferred from the DNA. The sample includes 30,000 to 45,000 clones, with under 75% observed a single time. The ten largest make up approximately 24% of the sample.

Source: CD4+ T cells from PBMCs cultured with SARS-CoV-2 spike peptides, taken before COVID-19 vaccination. The sample's cell subset or site label, in plain terms: SARS-CoV-2 spike overlapping peptide pool stimulation. Recombination connected TRBV10-1 to TRBJ1-5; the D gene is unclear. The source is a human donor who received a COVID-19 vaccine. The nucleotides are TGCGCCAGCAGTGAGTCGGGAGCGGAGTTCAATCAGCCCCAGCATTTT. It encodes CASSESGAEFNQPQHF.